This is a list of T cell receptor beta chains from one sample in a study of human T cells and chemical hapten exposure. TCRdb reanalysed the RACE reads using MiXCR and keeps one entry per CDR3 protein. The table has under 200,000 distinct CDR3 sequences, about a quarter seen once. Specimen: whole blood, collected in connection with sensitization to the hapten diphenylcyclopropenone (DPC). These receptors originate from a woman under 30 with alopecia areata. Some clones in this sample may be carry-over from other donors' samples. The CDR3 runs from the conserved cysteine through the conserved F or W. The order of the fields is J gene, V gene, CDR3 protein.

j_gene: TRBJ2-2
v_gene: TRBV5-1
CDR3aa: CASSLAGLGTTGELFF

j_gene: TRBJ2-1
v_gene: TRBV5-1
CDR3aa: CASSREADEQFF

j_gene: TRBJ1-6
v_gene: TRBV20-1
CDR3aa: CSASGLSPLHF

j_gene: TRBJ1-5
v_gene: TRBV5-6
CDR3aa: CASSLLGQGAGQPQHF

j_gene: TRBJ1-1
v_gene: TRBV9
CDR3aa: CASSIHSGSNTEAFF

j_gene: TRBJ2-7
v_gene: TRBV25-1
CDR3aa: CASRGGSSYEQYF

j_gene: TRBJ2-2
v_gene: TRBV7-9
CDR3aa: CASSRPTGDGELFF

j_gene: TRBJ2-5
v_gene: TRBV6-2/TRBV6-3
CDR3aa: CASSGTSPLETQYF

j_gene: TRBJ2-7
v_gene: TRBV5-1
CDR3aa: CASSQEASGATYEQYF

j_gene: TRBJ2-2
v_gene: TRBV2
CDR3aa: CASSPSGRPRELFF

j_gene: TRBJ2-3
v_gene: TRBV4-3
CDR3aa: CASSQDGGGLPTDTQYF

j_gene: TRBJ2-7
v_gene: TRBV4-3
CDR3aa: CASSQEPVNYEQYF

j_gene: TRBJ2-2
v_gene: TRBV7-7
CDR3aa: CASSLRDSGELFF

j_gene: TRBJ2-7
v_gene: TRBV10-3
CDR3aa: CAISESVGLAGGLGEQYF

j_gene: TRBJ2-7
v_gene: TRBV2
CDR3aa: CASRAITGTGAYEQYF

j_gene: TRBJ2-5
v_gene: TRBV4-1
CDR3aa: CASSPRLAQETQYF

j_gene: TRBJ1-2
v_gene: TRBV12-5
CDR3aa: CASGSEGDGGYTF

j_gene: TRBJ2-2
v_gene: TRBV20-1
CDR3aa: CSASRLAGGYRGELFF

j_gene: TRBJ2-2
v_gene: TRBV7-9
CDR3aa: CASSSRDRSTGELFF

j_gene: TRBJ1-1
v_gene: TRBV7-2
CDR3aa: CASSFYRGEMNTEAFF

j_gene: TRBJ2-1
v_gene: TRBV21-1
CDR3aa: CASFPERLWGEQFF

j_gene: TRBJ2-5
v_gene: TRBV25-1
CDR3aa: CASRTGGYETQYF

j_gene: TRBJ2-2
v_gene: TRBV9
CDR3aa: CASTRTGVSGELFF

j_gene: TRBJ1-2
v_gene: TRBV27
CDR3aa: CASSPQQGADYGYTF

j_gene: TRBJ1-6
v_gene: TRBV9
CDR3aa: CASSVGDRGNSPLHF

j_gene: TRBJ2-4
v_gene: TRBV2
CDR3aa: CASKAAGGLGIQYF

j_gene: TRBJ2-1
v_gene: TRBV11-3
CDR3aa: CASSFQGQGFNEQFF

j_gene: TRBJ1-1
v_gene: TRBV27
CDR3aa: CASSPPPGPPNSAFF

j_gene: TRBJ2-7
v_gene: TRBV2
CDR3aa: CASSANRYEQYF

j_gene: TRBJ1-5
v_gene: TRBV4-1
CDR3aa: CASSLFTGTSYQPQHF

j_gene: TRBJ2-3
v_gene: TRBV11-2
CDR3aa: CASGKGSLDTQYF

j_gene: TRBJ2-5
v_gene: TRBV7-6
CDR3aa: CASSLIPGETQYF

j_gene: TRBJ2-7
v_gene: TRBV4-1
CDR3aa: CASSHPPPSEQYF

j_gene: TRBJ1-6
v_gene: TRBV9
CDR3aa: CASSVDWDTNSPLHF

j_gene: TRBJ1-4
v_gene: TRBV4-3
CDR3aa: CASSQEGGKLFF

j_gene: TRBJ1-6
v_gene: TRBV7-9
CDR3aa: CASSFGGGSPLHF

j_gene: TRBJ1-1
v_gene: TRBV7-2
CDR3aa: CASSLARQRNTEAFF

j_gene: TRBJ2-5
v_gene: TRBV30
CDR3aa: CAWSVGMGQETQYF

j_gene: TRBJ1-2
v_gene: TRBV7-2
CDR3aa: CASSLATPTAYGYTF

j_gene: TRBJ1-2
v_gene: TRBV7-2
CDR3aa: CASSLASTGNYGYTF

j_gene: TRBJ2-7
v_gene: TRBV23-1
CDR3aa: CASKRGEYEQYF

j_gene: TRBJ2-2
v_gene: TRBV19
CDR3aa: CASSRGNTGELFF

j_gene: TRBJ2-3
v_gene: TRBV29-1
CDR3aa: CSGSTGTQYF

j_gene: TRBJ2-1
v_gene: TRBV4-3
CDR3aa: CASSQRAGHGGYNEQFF

j_gene: TRBJ2-3
v_gene: TRBV4-1
CDR3aa: CASSQDFGGTDTQYF

j_gene: TRBJ1-6
v_gene: TRBV20-1
CDR3aa: CSAKGTGHSPLHF

j_gene: TRBJ2-6
v_gene: TRBV11-1
CDR3aa: CASSLGSGGISGANVLTF

j_gene: TRBJ2-7
v_gene: TRBV25-1
CDR3aa: CASRSGGGYYEQYF

j_gene: TRBJ2-4
v_gene: TRBV7-2
CDR3aa: CASSFEGLTKNIQYF

j_gene: TRBJ2-2
v_gene: TRBV11-1
CDR3aa: CASSLGSAANTGELFF

j_gene: TRBJ1-5
v_gene: TRBV19
CDR3aa: CASSIKALQGTQPQHF

j_gene: TRBJ1-4
v_gene: TRBV27
CDR3aa: CASSLHTGTGAGNEKLFF